This T cell receptor (beta chain) was documented in a study of blood T cells in healthy people across ages. Study-level points and caveats: TCR beta diversity tracked closely with naive T cell percentage.

Samples had at least 6.5 million PBMCs isolated from them. The second PCR ran about 6 to 12 cycles with a sample-barcoded 5' primer and J-beta primers. Every sample produced at least 2.5 million CDR3-containing paired-end reads. TCRdb reprocessed the 5' RACE reads with MiXCR, giving one entry per CDR3 protein. The table lists about 700,000 distinct CDR3 sequences, 32% of them singletons. This clonotype has ten or more counts. What it binds is not known. The sequenced sample was blood. The receptor was isolated from an elderly woman in good health.

CDR3 DNA: TGTGCCAGCAGCTTAAAGGGCCTCGAGCAGTACTTC. Encoded protein: CASSLKGLEQYF. This chain connects TRBV7-9 to TRBJ2-7; no reliable D call. CDR1 and CDR2 (germline): SEHNR, FQNEAQ (reference sequence). Between the trimmed V and J ends, which lost 2 bases and 6 bases, there was a span of 8 bases. The CDR3 totals 12 residues.